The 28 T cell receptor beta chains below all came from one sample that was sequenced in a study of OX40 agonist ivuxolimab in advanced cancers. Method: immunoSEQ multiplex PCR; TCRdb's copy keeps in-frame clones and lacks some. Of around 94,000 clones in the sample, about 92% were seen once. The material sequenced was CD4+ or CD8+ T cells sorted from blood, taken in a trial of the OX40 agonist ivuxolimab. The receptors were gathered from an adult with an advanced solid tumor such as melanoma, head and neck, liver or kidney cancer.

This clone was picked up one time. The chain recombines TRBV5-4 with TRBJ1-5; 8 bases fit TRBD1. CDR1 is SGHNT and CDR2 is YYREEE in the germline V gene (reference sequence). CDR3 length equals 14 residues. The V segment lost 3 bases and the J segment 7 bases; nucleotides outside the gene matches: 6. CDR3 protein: CASSSGGGGQPQHF. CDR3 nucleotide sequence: TGTGCCAGCAGCTCAGGGGGCGGGGGACAGCCCCAGCATTTT.

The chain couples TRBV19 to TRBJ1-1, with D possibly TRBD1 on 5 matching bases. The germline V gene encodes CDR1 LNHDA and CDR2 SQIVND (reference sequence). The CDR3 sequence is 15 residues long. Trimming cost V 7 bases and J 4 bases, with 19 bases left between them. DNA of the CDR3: TGTGCCAGTACCCCCCGGGGCAGGATCCCCACTGAAGCTTTCTTT. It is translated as CASTPRGRIPTEAFF.

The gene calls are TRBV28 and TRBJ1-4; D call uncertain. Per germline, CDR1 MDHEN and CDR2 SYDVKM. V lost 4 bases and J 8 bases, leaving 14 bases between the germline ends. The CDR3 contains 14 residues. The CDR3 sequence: CASSSPGEEEKLFF. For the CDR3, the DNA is TGTGCCAGCAGTTCCCCCGGGGAAGAGGAAAAACTGTTTTTT.

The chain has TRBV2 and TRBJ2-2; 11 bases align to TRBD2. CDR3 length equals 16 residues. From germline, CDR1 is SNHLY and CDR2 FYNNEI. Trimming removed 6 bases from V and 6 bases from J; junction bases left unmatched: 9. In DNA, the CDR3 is TGTGCCAGCAGGGTCACTAGCGGGAGACCGGCCGGGGAGCTGTTTTTT. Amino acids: CASRVTSGRPAGELFF.

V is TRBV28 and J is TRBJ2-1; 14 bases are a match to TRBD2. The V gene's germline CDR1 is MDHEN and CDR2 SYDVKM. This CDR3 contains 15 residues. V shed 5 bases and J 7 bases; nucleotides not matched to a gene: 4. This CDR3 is CASSLTSGGANEQFF. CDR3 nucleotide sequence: TGTGCCAGCAGTCTGACTAGCGGGGGGGCGAATGAGCAGTTCTTC.

This CDR3 is CASSSVTSGGGEQYF. CDR3 sequence (DNA): TGCGCCAGCAGCTCGGTGACTAGCGGGGGCGGGGAGCAGTACTTC. The V call is TRBV5-1, the J call TRBJ2-7, with TRBD2 matching 12 bases. Germline-derived CDR1 and CDR2 are SGHRS and YFSETQ. Germline trimming cut 3 bases from V and 7 bases from J; bases unmatched to any gene: 8. This CDR3 has 15 amino acids.

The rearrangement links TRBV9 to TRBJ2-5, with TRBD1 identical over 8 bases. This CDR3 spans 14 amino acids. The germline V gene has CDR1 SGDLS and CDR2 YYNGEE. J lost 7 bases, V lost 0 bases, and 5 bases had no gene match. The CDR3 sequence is CASSVAAGQGTQYF. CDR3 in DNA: TGTGCCAGCAGCGTAGCCGCTGGACAGGGGACCCAGTACTTC.

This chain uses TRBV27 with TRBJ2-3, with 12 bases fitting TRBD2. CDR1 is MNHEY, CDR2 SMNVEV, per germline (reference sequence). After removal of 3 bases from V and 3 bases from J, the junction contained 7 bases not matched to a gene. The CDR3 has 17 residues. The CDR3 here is CASSFFLAGGPTDTQYF. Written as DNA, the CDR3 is TGTGCCAGCAGTTTCTTTCTAGCGGGAGGGCCAACAGATACGCAGTATTTT.

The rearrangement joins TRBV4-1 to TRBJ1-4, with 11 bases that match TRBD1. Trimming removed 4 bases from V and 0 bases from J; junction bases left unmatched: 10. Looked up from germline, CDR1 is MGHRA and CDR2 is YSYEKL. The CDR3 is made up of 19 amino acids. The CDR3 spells CASSPRDRGDPATNEKLFF. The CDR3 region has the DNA TGCGCCAGCAGCCCCCGGGACAGGGGGGACCCCGCAACTAATGAAAAACTGTTTTTT.

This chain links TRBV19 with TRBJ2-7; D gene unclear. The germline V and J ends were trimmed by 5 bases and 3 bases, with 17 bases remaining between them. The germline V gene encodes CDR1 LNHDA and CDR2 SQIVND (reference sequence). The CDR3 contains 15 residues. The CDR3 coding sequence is TGTGCCAGTAGTTTTACAGTATCCACTCACTACGAGCAGTACTTC. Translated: CASSFTVSTHYEQYF.

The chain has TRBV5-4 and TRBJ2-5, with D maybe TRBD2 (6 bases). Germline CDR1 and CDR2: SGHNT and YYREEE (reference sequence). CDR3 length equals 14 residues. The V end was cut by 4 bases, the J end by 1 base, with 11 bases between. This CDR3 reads CASSEGRTQETQYF. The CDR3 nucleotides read TGTGCCAGCAGCGAGGGGAGGACCCAAGAGACCCAGTACTTC.

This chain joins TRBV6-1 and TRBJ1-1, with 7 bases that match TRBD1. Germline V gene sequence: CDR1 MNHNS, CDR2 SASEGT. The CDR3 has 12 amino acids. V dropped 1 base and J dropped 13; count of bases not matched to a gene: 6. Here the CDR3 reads CASSEVGTEVFF. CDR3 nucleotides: TGTGCCAGCAGTGAAGTCGGGACAGAGGTTTTCTTT.

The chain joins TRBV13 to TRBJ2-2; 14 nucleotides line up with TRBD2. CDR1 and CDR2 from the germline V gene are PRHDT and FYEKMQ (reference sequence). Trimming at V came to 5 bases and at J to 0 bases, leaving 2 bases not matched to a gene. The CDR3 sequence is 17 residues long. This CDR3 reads CASSRGLAGANTGELFF. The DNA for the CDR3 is TGTGCCAGCAGCCGGGGACTAGCGGGGGCGAACACCGGGGAGCTGTTTTTT. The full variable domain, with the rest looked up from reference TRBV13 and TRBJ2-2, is AAGVIQSPRHLIKEKRETATLKCYPIPRHDTVYWYQQGPGQDPQFLISFYEKMQSDKGSIPDRFSAQQFSDYHSELNMSSLELGDSALYFCASSRGLAGANTGELFFGEGSRLTVL.

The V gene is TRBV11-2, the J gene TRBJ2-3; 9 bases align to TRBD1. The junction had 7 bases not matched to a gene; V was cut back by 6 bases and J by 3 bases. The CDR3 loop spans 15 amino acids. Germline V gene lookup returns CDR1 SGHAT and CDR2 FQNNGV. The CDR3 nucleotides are TGTGCCAGCAGGTACCGGGACAGGGCGACAGATACGCAGTATTTT. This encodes CASRYRDRATDTQYF.

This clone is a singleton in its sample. For the CDR3, the DNA is TGTGCCAGCAGCGACCGGGACAGGGGAGAGACCCAGTACTTC. Its protein is CASSDRDRGETQYF. The chain employs TRBV7-9 and TRBJ2-5, with 10 bases identical to TRBD1. This CDR3 is 14 amino acids long. The V gene's germline CDR1 is SEHNR and CDR2 FQNEAQ (reference sequence). The V segment lost 5 bases and the J segment 4 bases; nucleotides outside the gene matches: 4.

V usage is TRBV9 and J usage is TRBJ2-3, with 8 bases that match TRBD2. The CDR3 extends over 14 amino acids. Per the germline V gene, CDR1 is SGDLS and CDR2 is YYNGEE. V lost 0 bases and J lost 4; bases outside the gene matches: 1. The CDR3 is CASSVEAGADTQYF. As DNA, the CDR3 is TGTGCCAGCAGCGTAGAAGCGGGAGCAGATACGCAGTATTTT.

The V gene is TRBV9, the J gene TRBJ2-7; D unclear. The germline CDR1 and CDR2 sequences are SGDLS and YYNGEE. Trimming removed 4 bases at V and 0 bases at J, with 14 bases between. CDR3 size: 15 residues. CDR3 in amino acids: CASSPLSVYSYEQYF. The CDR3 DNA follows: TGTGCCAGCAGCCCACTATCGGTGTACTCCTACGAGCAGTACTTC.

The CDR3 protein is CASSIYSSYEQYF. The DNA for the CDR3 is TGTGCCAGCAGCATTTATAGCTCCTACGAGCAGTACTTC. The chain combines TRBV2 with TRBJ2-7; D is undetermined. Trimming cost V 6 bases and J 0 bases, with 9 bases left between them. CDR1 is SNHLY and CDR2 is FYNNEI in the germline V gene. This CDR3 region has 13 residues. Variable domain in full (rest from reference TRBV2 and TRBJ2-7): EPEVTQTPSHQVTQMGQEVILRCVPISNHLYFYWYRQILGQKVEFLVSFYNNEISEKSEIFDDQFSVERPDGSNFTLKIRSTKLEDSAMYFCASSIYSSYEQYFGPGTRLTVT.

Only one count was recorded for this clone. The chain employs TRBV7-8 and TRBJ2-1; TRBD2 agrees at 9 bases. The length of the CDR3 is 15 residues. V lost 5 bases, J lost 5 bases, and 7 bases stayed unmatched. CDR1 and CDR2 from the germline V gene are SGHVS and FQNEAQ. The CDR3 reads CASSPASGRHNEQFF. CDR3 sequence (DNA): TGTGCCAGCAGCCCAGCCAGCGGGAGGCACAATGAGCAGTTCTTC.

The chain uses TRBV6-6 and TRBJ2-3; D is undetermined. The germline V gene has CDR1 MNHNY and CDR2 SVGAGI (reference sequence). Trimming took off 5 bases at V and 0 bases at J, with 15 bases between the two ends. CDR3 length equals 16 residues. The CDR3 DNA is TGTGCCAGCAGTAGGTCTATGAGCCCTAGCACAGATACGCAGTATTTT. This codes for CASSRSMSPSTDTQYF.

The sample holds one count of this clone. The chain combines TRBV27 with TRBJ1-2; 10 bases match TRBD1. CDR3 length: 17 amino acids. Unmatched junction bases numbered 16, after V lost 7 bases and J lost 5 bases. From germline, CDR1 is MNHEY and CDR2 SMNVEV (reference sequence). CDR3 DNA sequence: TGTGCCAGCAACCCATATGGGACAGGGGAAGGTTGGTATGGCTACACCTTC. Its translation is CASNPYGTGEGWYGYTF.

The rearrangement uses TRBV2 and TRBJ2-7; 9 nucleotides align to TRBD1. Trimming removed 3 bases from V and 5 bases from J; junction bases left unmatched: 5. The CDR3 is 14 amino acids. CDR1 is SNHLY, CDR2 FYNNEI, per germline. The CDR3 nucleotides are TGTGCCAGCAGTGACACAGGGGGCAGGAACGAGCAGTACTTC. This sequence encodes CASSDTGGRNEQYF.

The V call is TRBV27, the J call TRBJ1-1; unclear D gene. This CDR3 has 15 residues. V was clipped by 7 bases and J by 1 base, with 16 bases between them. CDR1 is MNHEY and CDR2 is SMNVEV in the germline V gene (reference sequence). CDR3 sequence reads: CASTLREGANTEAFF. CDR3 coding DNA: TGTGCCAGCACCTTAAGGGAGGGCGCGAACACTGAAGCTTTCTTT.

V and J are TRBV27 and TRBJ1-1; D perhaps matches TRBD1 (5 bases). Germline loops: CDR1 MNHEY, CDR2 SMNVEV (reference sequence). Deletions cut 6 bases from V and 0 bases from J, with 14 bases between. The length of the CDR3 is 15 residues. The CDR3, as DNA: TGTGCCAGCAGCTTAAGTGGGGCATTGAACACTGAAGCTTTCTTT. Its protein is CASSLSGALNTEAFF.

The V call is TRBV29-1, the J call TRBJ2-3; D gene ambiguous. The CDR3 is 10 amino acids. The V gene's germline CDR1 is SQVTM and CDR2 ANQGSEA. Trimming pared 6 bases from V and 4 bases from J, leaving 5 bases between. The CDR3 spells CSVPADTQYF. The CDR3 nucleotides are TGCAGCGTCCCAGCAGATACGCAGTATTTT.

In DNA, the CDR3 is TGCGCCAGCAGCCAAGAGACTAGCGGCTACACCGGGGAGCTGTTTTTT. Translation gives CASSQETSGYTGELFF. The chain employs TRBV4-1 and TRBJ2-2, with 9 bases lining up with TRBD2. V shed 0 bases, J shed 3 bases, and the junction held 2 bases outside the gene matches. CDR1 MGHRA and CDR2 YSYEKL come from the germline V gene. This CDR3 comprises 16 residues.

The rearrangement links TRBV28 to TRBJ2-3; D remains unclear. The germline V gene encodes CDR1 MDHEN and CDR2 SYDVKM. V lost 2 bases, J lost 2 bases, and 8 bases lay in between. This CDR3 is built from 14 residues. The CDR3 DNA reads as TGTGCCAGCAGTTTAAACTCACCCACAGATACGCAGTATTTT. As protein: CASSLNSPTDTQYF.

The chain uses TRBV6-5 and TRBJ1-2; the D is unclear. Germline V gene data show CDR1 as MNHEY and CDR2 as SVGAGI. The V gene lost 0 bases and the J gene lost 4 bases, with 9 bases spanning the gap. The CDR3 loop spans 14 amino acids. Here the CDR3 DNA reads TGTGCCAGCAGTTACTCGGCGGAAAGCTATGGCTACACCTTC. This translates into CASSYSAESYGYTF.